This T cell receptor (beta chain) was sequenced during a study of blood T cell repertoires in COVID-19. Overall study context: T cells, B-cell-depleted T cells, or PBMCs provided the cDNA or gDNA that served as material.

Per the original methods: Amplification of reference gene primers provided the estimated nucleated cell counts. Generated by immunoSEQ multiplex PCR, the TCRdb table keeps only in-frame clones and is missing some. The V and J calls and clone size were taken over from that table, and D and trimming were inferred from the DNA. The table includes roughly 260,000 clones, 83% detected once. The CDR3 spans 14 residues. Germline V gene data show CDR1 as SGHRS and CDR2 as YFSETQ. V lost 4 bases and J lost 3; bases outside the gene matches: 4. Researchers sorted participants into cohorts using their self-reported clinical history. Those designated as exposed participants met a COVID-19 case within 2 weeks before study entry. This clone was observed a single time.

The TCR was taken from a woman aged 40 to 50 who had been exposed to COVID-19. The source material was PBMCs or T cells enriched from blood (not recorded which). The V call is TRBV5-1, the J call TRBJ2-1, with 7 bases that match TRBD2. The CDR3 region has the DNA TGCGCCAGCAGCCTGGCGGGGGACTACAATGAGCAGTTCTTC. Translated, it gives CASSLAGDYNEQFF.